This entry features one TCR beta chain sequence. The antigen is undetermined. This specimen belongs to a study of T cell responses to AZD1222 COVID-19 vaccine. General observations from the study: Repertoire collection took place solely once the T cell response had peaked. The sample set comprised mostly white British donors with more females, and clonal diversity was possibly underestimated.

The assay was immunoSEQ multiplex PCR, and TCRdb's table has in-frame clones only and misses some. The table shows about 100,000 clones, with roughly 84% occurring only once. CDR1 and CDR2 from the germline V gene are LNHDA and SQIVND (reference sequence). The V segment lost 5 bases and the J segment 3 bases; nucleotides outside the gene matches: 6. The CDR3 spans 14 residues. The receptor comes from an adult in good health. The starting material was peripheral blood, obtained on day 0 of AZD1222 vaccination. The J gene is TRBJ2-7, the V gene TRBV19; 8 bases agree with TRBD1. In nucleotides, the CDR3 is TGTGCCAGTAGTGAACGCAGGGGGCACTACGAGCAGTACTTC. It translates to CASSERRGHYEQYF. The variable domain in full, completed from reference TRBV19 and TRBJ2-7, reads DGGITQSPKYLFRKEGQNVTLSCEQNLNHDAMYWYRQDPGQGLRLIYYSQIVNDFQKGDIAEGYSVSREKKESFPLTVTSAQKNPTAFYLCASSERRGHYEQYFGPGTRLTVT.